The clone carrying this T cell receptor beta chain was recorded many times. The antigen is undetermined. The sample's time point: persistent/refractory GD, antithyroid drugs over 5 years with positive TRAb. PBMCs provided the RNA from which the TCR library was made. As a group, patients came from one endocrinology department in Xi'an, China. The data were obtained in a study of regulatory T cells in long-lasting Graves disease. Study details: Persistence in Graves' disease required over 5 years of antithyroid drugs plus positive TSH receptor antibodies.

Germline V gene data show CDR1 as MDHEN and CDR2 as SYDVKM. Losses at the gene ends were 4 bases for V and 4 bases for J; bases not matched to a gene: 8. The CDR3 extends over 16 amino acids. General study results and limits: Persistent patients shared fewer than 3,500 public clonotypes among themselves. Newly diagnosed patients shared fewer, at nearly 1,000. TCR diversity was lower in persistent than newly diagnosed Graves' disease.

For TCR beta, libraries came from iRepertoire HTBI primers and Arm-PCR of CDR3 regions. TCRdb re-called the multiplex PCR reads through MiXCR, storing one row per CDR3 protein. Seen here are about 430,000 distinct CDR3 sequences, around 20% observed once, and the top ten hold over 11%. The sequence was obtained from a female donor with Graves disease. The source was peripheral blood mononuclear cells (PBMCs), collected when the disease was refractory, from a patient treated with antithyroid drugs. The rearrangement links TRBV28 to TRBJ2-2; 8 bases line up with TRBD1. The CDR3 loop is CASSSAGTGTTGELFF. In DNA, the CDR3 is TGTGCCAGCAGTTCGGCCGGGACAGGTACCACCGGGGAGCTGTTTTTT.